These 17 T cell receptor beta chains originate from one sample sequenced in a study of shared clonotypes between healthy human individuals. Sequenced by immunoSEQ multiplex PCR; TCRdb stores in-frame clones only, minus some. The table includes around 1 million clones, about 80% detected once. What was sequenced was memory CD4+ T cells sorted from blood. As to subset: CD45RA-negative fraction. These receptors all stem from a man in his late teens or twenties in good health.

V and J are TRBV19 and TRBJ2-3; the D gene is possibly TRBD1 (5 bases). Germline CDR1 LNHDA, CDR2 SQIVND (reference sequence). The CDR3 has 13 residues. V lost 7 bases to trimming and J lost 3 bases, with 11 bases between them. CDR3 amino acids: CASNAGWTDTQYF. The CDR3 DNA is TGTGCCAGTAATGCAGGGTGGACAGATACGCAGTATTTT.

The J gene is TRBJ2-5, the V gene TRBV5-6, with 11 nucleotides matching TRBD2. V shed 0 bases, J shed 4 bases, and the junction held 5 bases outside the gene matches. The CDR3 covers 16 residues. Looked up from germline, CDR1 is SGHDT and CDR2 is YYEEEE. CDR3 DNA sequence: TGTGCCAGCAGCTTGGTCCTAGCGGGAGGCCCAGAGACCCAGTACTTC. This translates into CASSLVLAGGPETQYF. Full variable domain (remainder filled in from reference TRBV5-6 and TRBJ2-5): DAGVTQSPTHLIKTRGQQVTLRCSPKSGHDTVSWYQQALGQGPQFIFQYYEEEERQRGNFPDRFSGHQFPNYSSELNVNALLLGDSALYLCASSLVLAGGPETQYFGPGTRLLVL.

The gene calls are TRBV9 and TRBJ2-1; no clear D gene. Germline CDR1 SGDLS, CDR2 YYNGEE. V lost 3 bases and J lost 0, with 16 bases in between. This CDR3 region has 17 residues. CDR3 amino acids: CASSAEASPSSYNEQFF. The CDR3 region has the DNA TGTGCCAGCAGCGCCGAGGCCTCTCCGAGCTCCTACAATGAGCAGTTCTTC. Together with reference TRBV9 and TRBJ2-1, the CDR3 gives the full variable domain: DSGVTQTPKHLITATGQRVTLRCSPRSGDLSVYWYQQSLDQGLQFLIQYYNGEERAKGNILERFSAQQFPDLHSELNLSSLELGDSALYFCASSAEASPSSYNEQFFGPGTRLTVL.

V gene TRBV6-6 combines with J gene TRBJ1-1; maybe TRBD1 (5 bases). Between the trimmed V and J ends, which lost 6 bases and 7 bases, there was a span of 18 bases. The length of the CDR3 is 14 residues. Germline V CDR1 and CDR2: MNHNY, SVGAGI (reference sequence). The CDR3 here is CASRGTAAEFEAFF. DNA of the CDR3: TGTGCCAGCAGGGGGACGGCGGCCGAGTTTGAAGCTTTCTTT.

This clone was seen more than once but under ten times. The V and J genes are TRBV5-4 and TRBJ2-5, with TRBD1 as a possible D gene (5 bases). The CDR3 is made up of 16 amino acids. V was clipped by 0 bases and J by 4 bases, with 16 bases between them. Germline V gene lookup returns CDR1 SGHNT and CDR2 YYREEE (reference sequence). This CDR3 is CASSLESLQGGETQYF. For the CDR3, the DNA is TGTGCCAGCAGCTTGGAATCTCTCCAGGGCGGAGAGACCCAGTACTTC.

CDR3 residues: CASSQRPSGGQETQYF. For the CDR3, the DNA is TGTGCCAGCAGCCAGAGGCCTAGCGGGGGCCAAGAGACCCAGTACTTC. This sequence joins TRBV27 and TRBJ2-5, with 10 bases lining up with TRBD2. V trimming: 6 bases; J trimming: 1 base; junction bases outside the gene matches: 8. The germline V gene encodes CDR1 MNHEY and CDR2 SMNVEV (reference sequence). This CDR3 is built from 16 residues.

This chain uses TRBV30 with TRBJ1-2; weak D call: TRBD1 (5 bases). The CDR3 sequence is 11 residues long. Germline V gene sequence: CDR1 GTSNPN, CDR2 SVGIG (reference sequence). The V gene lost 0 bases and the J gene lost 13 bases, with 12 bases spanning the gap. The CDR3 sequence: CAWSVRGSGTF. The DNA for the CDR3 is TGTGCCTGGAGTGTACGGGGCAGCGGCACCTTC.

The rearrangement links TRBV2 to TRBJ1-1; unclear D gene. V gave up 3 bases and J gave up 6 bases, with 14 bases separating them. The CDR3 has 14 residues. Germline V gives CDR1 SNHLY, CDR2 FYNNEI. CDR3: CASSESLVSSEAFF. CDR3 in DNA: TGTGCCAGCAGTGAGAGTTTAGTGAGTTCTGAAGCTTTCTTT.

Concerning this clone: This may be a read error, as it is one base from a much larger clone. In the same sample, other DNA sequences code for this CDR3. The rearrangement links TRBV5-4 to TRBJ2-5, with unresolved D. The CDR3 is 12 residues long. Germline lookup yields CDR1 SGHNT and CDR2 YYREEE (reference sequence). With 0 bases removed from V and 4 bases from J, the gap between germline ends came to 4 bases. The CDR3 region is CASSLDGETQYF. In DNA form, the CDR3 reads TGTGCCAGCAGCTTGGATGGAGAGACCCAGTACTTC. Supplemented by reference TRBV5-4 and TRBJ2-5, the full variable domain reads ETGVTQSPTHLIKTRGQQVTLRCSSQSGHNTVSWYQQALGQGPQFIFQYYREEENGRGNFPPRFSGLQFPNYSSELNVNALELDDSALYLCASSLDGETQYFGPGTRLLVL.

The sample holds a few counts of this clone. This sample includes further DNA sequences coding for the same CDR3. J is TRBJ1-5 and V is TRBV30; D not resolved. CDR3 length equals 13 residues. CDR1 and CDR2 (germline): GTSNPN, SVGIG (reference sequence). The V end was cut by 0 bases, the J end by 4 bases, with 7 bases between. The chain's CDR3 is CAWSVSRNQPQHF. The CDR3 nucleotides are TGTGCCTGGAGTGTCTCGAGGAATCAGCCCCAGCATTTT.

The genes are TRBV7-8 and TRBJ1-2, with D possibly matching TRBD1 (6 bases). V lost 2 bases to trimming and J lost 5 bases, with 9 bases between them. The CDR3 has 13 residues. Germline loops: CDR1 SGHVS, CDR2 FQNEAQ. The CDR3 bases are TGTGCCAGCAGCTTAAGTGGACAGTATGGCTACACCTTC. Translation gives CASSLSGQYGYTF.

As DNA, the CDR3 is TGTGCCAGCAGCCCTGGACAGGGGTGGAACACCGGGGAGCTGTTTTTT. As protein: CASSPGQGWNTGELFF. J is TRBJ2-2 and V is TRBV7-9; TRBD1 matches at 9 bases. V gave up 5 bases and J gave up 1 base; unmatched junction bases: 5. The CDR3 spans 16 residues. CDR1 and CDR2 (germline): SEHNR, FQNEAQ (reference sequence).

The gene calls are TRBV6-5 and TRBJ1-2; D is unclear. Between the trimmed V and J ends, which lost 7 bases and 7 bases, there was a span of 22 bases. Germline V gives CDR1 MNHEY, CDR2 SVGAGI. The CDR3 is 15 residues long. CDR3 sequence (DNA): TGTGCCAGCAATGACCCCGCGGGAGGATACCCTGGCTACACCTTC. The encoded protein is CASNDPAGGYPGYTF.

The chain employs TRBV7-6 and TRBJ2-3; 9 bases agree with TRBD1. Germline CDR1 and CDR2: SGHVS and FNYEAQ. The CDR3 runs 16 residues. The V gene end was trimmed by 5 bases and the J gene end by 1 base; junction bases not matched to a gene: 7. The CDR3 here is CASSTEQGAGTDTQYF. The CDR3 DNA reads TGTGCCAGCAGCACCGAACAGGGGGCTGGCACAGATACGCAGTATTTT.

The chain carries TRBV7-8 and TRBJ2-7, with 8 positions matching TRBD1. With 3 bases clipped from V and 5 bases from J, the junction kept 9 bases outside the gene matches. This CDR3 is built from 15 residues. In germline, CDR1 is SGHVS, CDR2 FQNEAQ. The CDR3 sequence is CASSFGTGRIDEQYF. The CDR3, as DNA: TGTGCCAGCAGCTTCGGGACAGGACGGATCGACGAGCAGTACTTC.

The V gene is TRBV9, the J gene TRBJ1-1, with TRBD1 matching over 9 bases. This CDR3 region has 15 residues. CDR1 is SGDLS and CDR2 is YYNGEE in the germline V gene. The ends lost 4 bases at V and 0 bases at J; junction bases unmatched: 4. In DNA, the CDR3 is TGTGCCAGCAGCCCCGGACAGGGGATGAACACTGAAGCTTTCTTT. Translating gives CASSPGQGMNTEAFF.

This clone occurred a few times. The chain carries TRBV7-6 and TRBJ1-1, with 11 bases fitting TRBD1. The CDR3 length is 16 residues. Per the germline V gene, CDR1 is SGHVS and CDR2 is FNYEAQ. The V gene end was trimmed by 1 base and the J gene end by 7 bases; junction bases not matched to a gene: 8. The CDR3 DNA follows: TGTGCCAGCAGCTTAGAGGGACAGGGGGTAAGGGGTGAAGCTTTCTTT. Its translation is CASSLEGQGVRGEAFF.